This T cell receptor beta chain emerged from a study of cytomegalovirus exposure and HLA in healthy donors. Findings and limits, study-wide: As was reported, the HLA-A and HLA-B alleles of most subjects were accurately predicted from TCR beta sequences.

Remarks on this clone: The antigen is undetermined.

PCR employed 60 Vbeta and 13 Jbeta primers. Method: immunoSEQ multiplex PCR; TCRdb's copy keeps in-frame clones and lacks some. This table has over 150,000 clones, about 81% appearing once. The CDR3 runs 15 residues. Unmatched junction bases numbered 1, after V lost 3 bases and J lost 0 bases. Germline CDR1 is LNHDA and CDR2 is SQIVND (reference sequence). The genes are TRBV19 and TRBJ2-4; 8 bases map to TRBD2. The clonotype originates from a girl aged 2-15 years in good health and CMV-seropositive. Sequenced input: PBMCs. The CDR3: CASSIGGEAKNIQYF. The CDR3 bases are TGTGCCAGTAGTATCGGGGGGGAAGCCAAAAACATTCAGTACTTC. Full variable domain (missing parts from reference TRBV19 and TRBJ2-4): DGGITQSPKYLFRKEGQNVTLSCEQNLNHDAMYWYRQDPGQGLRLIYYSQIVNDFQKGDIAEGYSVSREKKESFPLTVTSAQKNPTAFYLCASSIGGEAKNIQYFGAGTRLSVL.